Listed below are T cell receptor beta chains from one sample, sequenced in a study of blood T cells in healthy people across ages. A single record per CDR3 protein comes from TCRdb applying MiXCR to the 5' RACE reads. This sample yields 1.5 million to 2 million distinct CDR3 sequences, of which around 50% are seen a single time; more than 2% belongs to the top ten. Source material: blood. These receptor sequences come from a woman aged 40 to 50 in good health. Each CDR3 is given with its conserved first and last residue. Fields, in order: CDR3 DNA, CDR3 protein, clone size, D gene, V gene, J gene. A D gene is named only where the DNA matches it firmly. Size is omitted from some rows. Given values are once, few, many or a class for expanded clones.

cdr3_nt: TGTGCCAGCAGTTTATCTCAGGGTATTGGGTACAATGAGCAGTTCTTC; cdr3_aa: CASSLSQGIGYNEQFF; clone_size: .; d_call: .; v_call: TRBV12-3/TRBV12-4; j_call: TRBJ2-1
cdr3_nt: TGTGCCAGCAGTTCAAAGGGACAGGGGCCCTATACGCAGTATTTT; cdr3_aa: CASSSKGQGPYTQYF; clone_size: .; d_call: TRBD1; v_call: TRBV6-5; j_call: TRBJ2-3
cdr3_nt: TGTGCCAGCAGCTATGACATCGGTGGGGCCAACGTTCTGACTTTC; cdr3_aa: CASSYDIGGANVLTF; clone_size: .; d_call: .; v_call: TRBV9; j_call: TRBJ2-6
cdr3_nt: TGTGCCAGCAGCCACCTTTATCGAGAAGGGTGTTCCTACGAGCAGTACTTC; cdr3_aa: CASSHLYREGCSYEQYF; clone_size: .; d_call: .; v_call: TRBV14; j_call: TRBJ2-7
cdr3_nt: TGCAGTGCTCAAGACCGGGGGGCAGAAGAGACCCAGTACTTC; cdr3_aa: CSAQDRGAEETQYF; clone_size: .; d_call: .; v_call: TRBV20-1; j_call: TRBJ2-5
cdr3_nt: TGCGGCGTTTTGGGGACAGTATCTGGGGCCAACGTCCTGACTTTC; cdr3_aa: CGVLGTVSGANVLTF; clone_size: .; d_call: TRBD1; v_call: TRBV29-1; j_call: TRBJ2-6
cdr3_nt: TGCAGTGCTAAAGGGGTCGCAGGCGCATCAGCTTTCTTT; cdr3_aa: CSAKGVAGASAFF; clone_size: .; d_call: .; v_call: TRBV20-1; j_call: TRBJ1-1
cdr3_nt: TGCGCCAGCAGCTTGGGGCCTAGCGGGGTATACCAAGAGACCCAGTACTTC; cdr3_aa: CASSLGPSGVYQETQYF; clone_size: .; d_call: TRBD2; v_call: TRBV5-1; j_call: TRBJ2-5
cdr3_nt: TGTGCCAGCAGTCCACAGGGGAAGTTGAATGGCTACACCTTC; cdr3_aa: CASSPQGKLNGYTF; clone_size: .; d_call: TRBD1; v_call: TRBV25-1; j_call: TRBJ1-2
cdr3_nt: TGTGCCAGCAGTTCGGGGGACAATCAGCCCCAGCATTTT; cdr3_aa: CASSSGDNQPQHF; clone_size: few; d_call: .; v_call: TRBV27; j_call: TRBJ1-5
cdr3_nt: TGCAGTGCTAGAAGACCAGGGGGCACTGAAGCTTTCTTT; cdr3_aa: CSARRPGGTEAFF; clone_size: .; d_call: TRBD1; v_call: TRBV20-1; j_call: TRBJ1-1
cdr3_nt: TGCAGTGCTAGAGAGGGGAACAGGGGGCAGCCCCAGCATTTT; cdr3_aa: CSAREGNRGQPQHF; clone_size: .; d_call: TRBD1; v_call: TRBV20-1; j_call: TRBJ1-5
cdr3_nt: TGTGCCAGCAGCCGCGACAGGGGATTGGCTAACTATGGCTACACCTTC; cdr3_aa: CASSRDRGLANYGYTF; clone_size: .; d_call: TRBD1; v_call: TRBV3-1; j_call: TRBJ1-2
cdr3_nt: TGCAGTGCCGCTCCCGTATTGGGGGGGCTAGAGACCCAGTACTTC; cdr3_aa: CSAAPVLGGLETQYF; clone_size: .; d_call: .; v_call: TRBV20-1; j_call: TRBJ2-5
cdr3_nt: TGTGCCTCTGATCTAGGGGCTGAAGCTTTCTTT; cdr3_aa: CASDLGAEAFF; clone_size: once; d_call: .; v_call: TRBV28; j_call: TRBJ1-1
cdr3_nt: TGTGCCAGTGGGACTAGCGGGAGGCCGTGGCAGTACTTC; cdr3_aa: CASGTSGRPWQYF; clone_size: few; d_call: TRBD2; v_call: TRBV2; j_call: TRBJ2-7
cdr3_nt: TGTGCCAGCAGTTACTCGAAGGAAAACTTGAACGATGAGCAGTTCTTC; cdr3_aa: CASSYSKENLNDEQFF; clone_size: .; d_call: .; v_call: TRBV6-5; j_call: TRBJ2-1
cdr3_nt: TGCAGTGCTAGAGGTAGCGGGGGCCTAACGAACACCGGGGAGCTGTTTTTT; cdr3_aa: CSARGSGGLTNTGELFF; clone_size: .; d_call: TRBD2; v_call: TRBV20-1; j_call: TRBJ2-2
cdr3_nt: TGTGCCAGCAGTTACTCGATCGTCGGGGGGGCTTCCTACGAGCAGTACTTC; cdr3_aa: CASSYSIVGGASYEQYF; clone_size: .; d_call: TRBD2; v_call: TRBV6-2/TRBV6-3; j_call: TRBJ2-7
cdr3_nt: TGTGCCAGCATTGGTTTCGGCGAGCAGTACTTC; cdr3_aa: CASIGFGEQYF; clone_size: few; d_call: .; v_call: TRBV27; j_call: TRBJ2-7
cdr3_nt: TGTGCCAGCAGCATGAGGACAGGAACAGATACGCAGTATTTT; cdr3_aa: CASSMRTGTDTQYF; clone_size: .; d_call: TRBD1; v_call: TRBV7-9; j_call: TRBJ2-3
cdr3_nt: TGCAGTGCTAGTCGGGCTGACTCTGGGGCCAACGTCCTGACTTTC; cdr3_aa: CSASRADSGANVLTF; clone_size: few; d_call: .; v_call: TRBV20-1; j_call: TRBJ2-6
cdr3_nt: TGCGCCAGCAGCCAAGGCTCAGGGGGGCTAGAGACTTTAGATACGCAGTATTTT; cdr3_aa: CASSQGSGGLETLDTQYF; clone_size: .; d_call: .; v_call: TRBV4-3; j_call: TRBJ2-3
cdr3_nt: TGTGCCAGCAGCCAACCTTTTTCCCCCGCTTTCTTT; cdr3_aa: CASSQPFSPAFF; clone_size: .; d_call: .; v_call: TRBV14; j_call: TRBJ1-1
cdr3_nt: TGTGCCAGCAGTTTATCCTGGGGCAGGGGGCAGGACACTGAAGCTTTCTTT; cdr3_aa: CASSLSWGRGQDTEAFF; clone_size: .; d_call: TRBD1; v_call: TRBV28; j_call: TRBJ1-1
cdr3_nt: TGTGCCAGCAGCGGGGGACTAGCGGGGGGGATCAATGAGCAGTTCTTC; cdr3_aa: CASSGGLAGGINEQFF; clone_size: .; d_call: TRBD2; v_call: TRBV4-2; j_call: TRBJ2-1
cdr3_nt: TGTGCCAGCAGCTCTCCCCGGCGGACAGGGCGCGTCTATGGCTACACCTTC; cdr3_aa: CASSSPRRTGRVYGYTF; clone_size: few; d_call: TRBD1; v_call: TRBV7-9; j_call: TRBJ1-2
cdr3_nt: TGTGCCATCAGTGATTTGAGCGGGGGGAGCACAGATACGCAGTATTTT; cdr3_aa: CAISDLSGGSTDTQYF; clone_size: few; d_call: TRBD2; v_call: TRBV10-3; j_call: TRBJ2-3
cdr3_nt: TGTGCCAGCAGTTTATGGTACCCTGGGCCCTACGAGCAGTACTTC; cdr3_aa: CASSLWYPGPYEQYF; clone_size: .; d_call: .; v_call: TRBV12-3/TRBV12-4; j_call: TRBJ2-7
cdr3_nt: TGTGCCAGCAGTGACCCCCTTTCCCGACAGGGCGGAGGTGAAAAACTGTTTTTT; cdr3_aa: CASSDPLSRQGGGEKLFF; clone_size: .; d_call: TRBD1; v_call: TRBV6-1; j_call: TRBJ1-4
cdr3_nt: TGCGCCAGCAGCGCCCTGCCAGGGGTTACCTACGAGCAGTACTTC; cdr3_aa: CASSALPGVTYEQYF; clone_size: .; d_call: .; v_call: TRBV4-1; j_call: TRBJ2-7
cdr3_nt: .; cdr3_aa: CASSTSTAQETQYF; clone_size: .; d_call: .; v_call: TRBV28; j_call: TRBJ2-5
cdr3_nt: TGTGCCAGCAGCCAAGATCTCGGCTTCTGGCCTCTCAATGAGCAGTTCTTC; cdr3_aa: CASSQDLGFWPLNEQFF; clone_size: .; d_call: .; v_call: TRBV14; j_call: TRBJ2-1
cdr3_nt: TGTGCCAGCAGTTTATCGGGACAGGGGGTGGGGAATGAGCAGTTCTTC; cdr3_aa: CASSLSGQGVGNEQFF; clone_size: .; d_call: TRBD1; v_call: TRBV27; j_call: TRBJ2-1
cdr3_nt: TGTGCCAGCAGCTTGGCCGTAGAGGGGACCTACTATGGCTACACCTTC; cdr3_aa: CASSLAVEGTYYGYTF; clone_size: .; d_call: .; v_call: TRBV5-6; j_call: TRBJ1-2